Described below is a single T cell receptor beta chain sequence and its context. V was pared by 5 bases and J by 6 bases, with 10 bases of the junction left unmatched. This CDR3 is 15 amino acids long. CDR1 and CDR2 (germline): LGHDT, YNNKEL (reference sequence). This entry belongs to a study of blood T cell repertoires in COVID-19. The method was immunoSEQ multiplex PCR; TCRdb's version includes in-frame clones alone and lacks a portion of them. The top ten clones hold around 14% of a sample with roughly 140,000 clones, 85% to 90% of them seen once. This chain uses TRBV3-1 (or the pseudogene TRBV3-2) with TRBJ1-2; 9 positions agree with TRBD1. The receptor comes from a woman in her thirties or forties with acute or convalescent COVID-19. Sequenced sample: peripheral blood. The CDR3 loop reads CASSETPGQGNGYTF. CDR3 DNA sequence: TGTGCCAGCAGCGAGACTCCGGGACAGGGAAATGGCTACACCTTC.